These T cell receptor beta chains were read from a single sample in a study of blood T cell repertoires in COVID-19. Assay used: immunoSEQ multiplex PCR; TCRdb lists only in-frame clones, some missing. The sample has roughly 700,000 clones, 90% seen once; the top ten hold over 0.2%. Sequencing was performed on peripheral blood. The receptors originated from a young woman with acute or convalescent COVID-19. CDR3s include the opening cysteine and the closing phenylalanine or tryptophan. Fields, in order: clone size, V gene, J gene, D gene, CDR3 DNA, CDR3 protein. The D gene is left open where the match is weak. A clone size is listed for some rows: how often the clone was seen (once, few, many), or a class if it is expanded.

>-|TRBV4-1|TRBJ2-7|TRBD2
TGCGCCAGCAGCTCCGGGACTAGCGGTTACCCGTCACCCTACGAGCAGTACTTC
CASSSGTSGYPSPYEQYF
>once|TRBV9|TRBJ2-3|TRBD1
TGTGCCAGCAGCGTAGCTCATGGCAGGGGGATAGATACGCAGTATTTT
CASSVAHGRGIDTQYF
>-|TRBV7-9|TRBJ1-2|-
TGTGCCAGCAGCTTGCAGGGGTATGGGTATGGCTACACCTTC
CASSLQGYGYGYTF
>-|TRBV24-1|TRBJ2-3|-
TGTGCCACCAGTGACAGGGGCCACACAGATACGCAGTATTTT
CATSDRGHTDTQYF
>-|TRBV9|TRBJ2-7|TRBD1
TGTGCCAGCAGCGTAGGCCAGGGGACAGGGGGCTGGGGCTACGAGCAGTACTTC
CASSVGQGTGGWGYEQYF
>-|TRBV29-1|TRBJ1-2|-
TGCAGCGTCTACACTCGAGGCGGCTACACCTTC
CSVYTRGGYTF
>-|TRBV2|TRBJ1-6|TRBD1
TGTGCCACCACCGGGACAGGGAGGCCACCCCTCCACTTT
CATTGTGRPPLHF
>-|TRBV6-5|TRBJ1-5|-
TGTGCCAGCAGTTACTCGATCCAGAGCAATCAGCCCCAGCATTTT
CASSYSIQSNQPQHF
>-|TRBV3-1/TRBV3-2|TRBJ1-2|-
TGTGCCAGCAGCTGGGCCGCTAACTATGGCTACACCTTC
CASSWAANYGYTF
>-|TRBV7-2|TRBJ2-7|-
TGTGCCAGCAGCTTACGAATGCGGGGTGCCTTCGAGCAGTACTTC
CASSLRMRGAFEQYF
>-|TRBV30|TRBJ1-2|-
TGTGCCTGGAGTGTGGGGCCTATCGGGGGCTACACCTTC
CAWSVGPIGGYTF
>-|TRBV4-1|TRBJ1-5|-
TGCGCCAGCAGCCAAGACAGGTTTGCGTCCCATCAGCCCCAGCATTTT
CASSQDRFASHQPQHF
>-|TRBV4-3|TRBJ1-5|-
TGCGCCAGCAGCCAAGATCATGGCAGGGCATATGGTCGGCAGCCCCAGCATTTT
CASSQDHGRAYGRQPQHF
>-|TRBV19|TRBJ1-2|-
TGTGCCAGTAGCCCAACTCCCTTGCGTGGCTACACCTTC
CASSPTPLRGYTF
>-|TRBV6-5|TRBJ1-1|-
TGTGCCAGCAGTTACGTGGGTCGGGTGGGCACTGAAGCTTTCTTT
CASSYVGRVGTEAFF
>-|TRBV6-5|TRBJ1-2|TRBD1
TGTGCCACCAGGGGGACAGGGAATAACTATGGCTACACCTTC
CATRGTGNNYGYTF
>-|TRBV7-2|TRBJ2-7|TRBD1
TGTGCCAGCAGCTCTTATTCTTCCGGGACAGGGAAATACGAGCAGTACTTC
CASSSYSSGTGKYEQYF
>-|TRBV3-1/TRBV3-2|TRBJ2-7|TRBD1
TGTGCCAGCAGCCAAGATCCCAATACCGGGACAGTTACGTACGAGCAGTACTTC
CASSQDPNTGTVTYEQYF
>-|TRBV7-3|TRBJ2-3|TRBD2
TGTGCCAGCAGCTCTGGGGGAGGGTCCACAGATACGCAGTATTTT
CASSSGGGSTDTQYF
>-|TRBV5-1|TRBJ2-7|TRBD1
TGCGCCAGCAGCAACGGACAGGGGGTGGGTGAGCAGTACTTC
CASSNGQGVGEQYF
>-|TRBV12-3/TRBV12-4|TRBJ2-1|TRBD2
TGTGCCAGCAGTTTAACGGGGGGGGAGCAGTTCTTC
CASSLTGGEQFF
>-|TRBV24-1|TRBJ2-1|-
TGTGCCACCAGTGATTCGACAGACCACAATGAGCAGTTCTTC
CATSDSTDHNEQFF
>-|TRBV13|TRBJ1-2|TRBD1
TGTGCCAGCAGCTTAGGCCGGGCAGGGGGTACGCTAGCCTATGGCTACACCTTC
CASSLGRAGGTLAYGYTF
>-|TRBV5-6|TRBJ2-3|TRBD2
TGTGCCAGCAGCTTGCCTAGCGGGCTCACCACAGATACGCAGTATTTT
CASSLPSGLTTDTQYF
>-|TRBV3-1/TRBV3-2|TRBJ2-3|-
TGTGCCAGCACCCTCAGGAGGGGGGGCATGGATACGCAGTATTTT
CASTLRRGGMDTQYF
>-|TRBV4-1|TRBJ1-5|-
TGCGCCAGCAGCCACCTAGGAAGGGGCCAGCCCCAGCATTTT
CASSHLGRGQPQHF
>-|TRBV29-1|TRBJ1-1|-
TGCAGCGCCCAGACAGTGAACACTGAAGCTTTCTTT
CSAQTVNTEAFF
>-|TRBV2|TRBJ1-1|TRBD1
TGTGCCAGCAGTGAAGCGTTTGAACAGGGGGTTTATCAGGGGAACACTGAAGCTTTCTTT
CASSEAFEQGVYQGNTEAFF
>-|TRBV19|TRBJ1-2|TRBD1
TGTGCCTCAACAGGGGGCGAGTTCGGCGGCTACACCTTC
CASTGGEFGGYTF
>-|TRBV27|TRBJ2-7|-
TGTGCCAGCAGTCCCGATCAGGGAATCGGCTACGAGCAGTACTTC
CASSPDQGIGYEQYF
>-|TRBV19|TRBJ2-1|TRBD2
TGTGCCAGTAGTGGTAGCGGGGGTTTCTACAATGAGCAGTTCTTC
CASSGSGGFYNEQFF